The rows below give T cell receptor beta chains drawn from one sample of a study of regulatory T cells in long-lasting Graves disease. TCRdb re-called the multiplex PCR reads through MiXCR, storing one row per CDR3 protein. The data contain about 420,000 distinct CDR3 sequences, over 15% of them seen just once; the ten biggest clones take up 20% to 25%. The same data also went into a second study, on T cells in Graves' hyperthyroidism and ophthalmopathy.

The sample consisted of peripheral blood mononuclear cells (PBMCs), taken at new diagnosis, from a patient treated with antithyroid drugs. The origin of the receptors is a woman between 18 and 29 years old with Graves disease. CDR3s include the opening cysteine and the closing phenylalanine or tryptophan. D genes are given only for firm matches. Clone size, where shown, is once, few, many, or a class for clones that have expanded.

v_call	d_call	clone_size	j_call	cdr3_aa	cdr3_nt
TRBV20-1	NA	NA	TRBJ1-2	CSARARTGYTF	TGCAGTGCTAGAGCTAGGACTGGCTACACCTTC
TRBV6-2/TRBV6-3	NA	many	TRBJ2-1	CASSYAGSSYNEQFF	TGTGCCAGCAGTTATGCGGGCAGCTCCTACAATGAGCAGTTCTTC
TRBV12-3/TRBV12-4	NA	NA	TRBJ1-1	CAGSPGTYTEAFF	TGTGCCGGCAGTCCGGGTACGTACACTGAAGCCTTCTTT
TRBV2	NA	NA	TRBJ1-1	CANTRTNTEAFF	TGTGCCAACACACGAACGAACACTGAAGCTTTCTTT
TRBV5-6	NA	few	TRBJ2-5	CASSGEGALEETQYF	TGTGCCAGCAGCGGGGAGGGGGCCCTTGAGGAGACCCAGTACTTC
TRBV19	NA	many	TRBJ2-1	CASSTRPYNEQFF	TGTGCCAGCTCGACGAGGCCGTACAATGAGCAGTTCTTC
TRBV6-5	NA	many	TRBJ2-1	CASSYFDTDNEQFF	TGTGCCAGCAGTTACTTCGACACAGACAATGAGCAGTTCTTC
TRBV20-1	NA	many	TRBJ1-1	CSASSDSEAFF	TGCAGTGCTAGTTCGGACAGTGAAGCTTTCTTT
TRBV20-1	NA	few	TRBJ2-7	CSASRDTPYEQYF	TGCAGTGCTAGCAGGGATACCCCCTACGAGCAGTACTTC
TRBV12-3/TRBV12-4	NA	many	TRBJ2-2	CASSLIRNTGELFF	TGTGCCAGCAGTTTAATCAGGAACACCGGGGAGCTGTTTTTT
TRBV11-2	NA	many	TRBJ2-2	CASSLQRTGELFF	TGTGCCAGCAGTTTACAGAGAACCGGGGAGCTGTTTTTT
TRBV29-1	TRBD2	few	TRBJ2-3	CSVVASGTDTQYF	TGCAGCGTTGTGGCTAGCGGAACAGATACGCAGTATTTT
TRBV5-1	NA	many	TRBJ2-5	CASSLRETQYF	TGTGCCAGCAGCTTACGAGAGACCCAGTACTTC
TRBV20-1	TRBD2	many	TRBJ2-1	CSANSGSSNEQFF	TGCAGTGCCAATAGCGGGAGTAGCAATGAGCAGTTCTTC
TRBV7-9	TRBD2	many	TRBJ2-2	CASSTGTSGRTGELFF	TGTGCCAGCAGCACCGGGACTAGCGGGCGCACCGGGGAGCTGTTTTTT
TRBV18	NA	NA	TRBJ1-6	CASSPQQGSDSPLHF	TGTGCCAGCTCACCTCAGCAGGGTTCGGATTCACCCCTCCACTTT
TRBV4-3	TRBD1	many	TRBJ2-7	CASSQAGTGRYEQYF	TGTGCCAGCAGCCAGGCCGGGACAGGGCGGTACGAGCAGTACTTC
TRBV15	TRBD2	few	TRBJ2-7	CATSVPTSGRYEQYF	TGTGCCACCAGCGTGCCCACTAGCGGGAGATACGAGCAGTACTTC
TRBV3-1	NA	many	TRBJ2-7	CASSQVVGRRDEQYF	TGTGCCAGCAGCCAAGTGGTCGGTCGGAGGGACGAGCAGTACTTC
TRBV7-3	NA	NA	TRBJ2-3	CASTTGASASTDTQYF	TGTGCCAGCACCACAGGTGCTAGCGCCAGCACAGATACGCAGTATTTT
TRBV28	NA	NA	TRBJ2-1	CASNLRESNEQFF	TGTGCCAGCAACCTTCGGGAATCGAATGAGCAGTTCTTC
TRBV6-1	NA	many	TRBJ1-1	CASRTGRNTEAFF	TGTGCCAGCAGGACCGGGAGAAACACTGAAGCTTTCTTT
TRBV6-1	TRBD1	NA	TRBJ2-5	CASKRQGRETQYF	TGTGCCAGTAAGAGACAGGGAAGAGAGACCCAGTACTTC
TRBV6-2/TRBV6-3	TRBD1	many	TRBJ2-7	CASSFRDRGSYEQYF	TGTGCCAGCAGTTTCCGGGACAGGGGCTCCTACGAGCAGTACTTC
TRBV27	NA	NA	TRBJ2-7	CASSLAPALGEQYF	TGTGCCAGCAGTTTGGCCCCAGCTCTGGGGGAGCAGTACTTC
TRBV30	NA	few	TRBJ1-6	CAWSGGNNSPLHF	TGTGCCTGGAGCGGCGGGAATAATTCACCCCTCCACTTT